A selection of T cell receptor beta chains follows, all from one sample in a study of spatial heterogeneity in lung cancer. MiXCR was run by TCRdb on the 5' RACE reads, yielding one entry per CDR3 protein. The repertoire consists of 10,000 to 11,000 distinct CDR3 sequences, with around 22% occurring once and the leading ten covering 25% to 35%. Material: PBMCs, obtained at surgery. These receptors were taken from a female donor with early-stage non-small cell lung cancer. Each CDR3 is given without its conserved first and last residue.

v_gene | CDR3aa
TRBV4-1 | ASSQLWREFPYEQY
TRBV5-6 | ASSSRDTQY
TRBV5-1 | ASSPQDRGPSGNTIY
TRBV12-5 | ASALQGWSTDTQY
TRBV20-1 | SARDAKRWDRGYEQY
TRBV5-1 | ASSLSPSTDTQY
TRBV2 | ASSVKLRGSTEAF
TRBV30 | AWSTEDHSPLH
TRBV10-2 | ASGHIDQETQY
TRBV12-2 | ASRLHGLAGGLSYEQY
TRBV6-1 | ASSDGQAGSNT
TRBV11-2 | ASSLSAGAHEQF
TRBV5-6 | ASSGSGSSAEKLF
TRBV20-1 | SAWERGFGETQY
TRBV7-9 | ASSPRYNEQF